This record concerns one T cell receptor (beta chain) sequence. Which antigen it targets is not known. No base qualities exist here, and no much larger clone lies one base off it. Trimming removed 5 bases from V and 5 bases from J; the gene matches leave 3 bases unexplained. Based on the germline V gene, the CDR1 and CDR2 sequences are MDHEN and SYDVKM. Inclusive of the bounding cysteine and phenylalanine, the CDR3 is 14 residues long. Just CDR3 DNA is preserved here, 42 bases in frame from base 1. This sample stems from a study of cytomegalovirus exposure and HLA in healthy donors (dated by TCRdb to 2016 to 2017). Regarding the study in general: According to a later analysis, the 120 or so validation repertoires were produced on the same platform as the approximately 620 repertoires of the first cohort. The study aimed to test whether signatures of past pathogen exposure could be identified by cataloging public T cell receptors. A separate validation cohort of more than 100 different subjects was used in addition to the approximately 700-subject first cohort. To predict cytomegalovirus infection status, the study brought together high-throughput TCR immunosequencing, statistical association of individual TCRs with disease status, and machine learning. What the research found in general, with its limitations: The study gave a list of some 150 TCR beta chains associated with cytomegalovirus. Of the cluster scores, 94% were above 0 in a later analysis, which found that TCRs clustered in the first cohort also tended to co-occur in the 120 or so validation repertoires. In vitro tests confirmed that a few of the cytomegalovirus-associated TCR beta chains recognize cytomegalovirus antigens. The classifier was reported to diagnose cytomegalovirus status with high specificity and sensitivity in both the original and validation cohorts. All 110 or so repertoires were used to score co-occurrence in the validation cohort in a later analysis, because that analysis had no HLA typing for the cohort. Most TCR sequences were observed very rarely across donors, whereas some public TCRs were present in many individuals. The authors suggested that the approach could potentially be extended to other disease states and immunological phenotypes.

The protocol used for the library was the immunoSEQ multiplex PCR assay. The authors processed their data as follows. A statistical classification framework was built to diagnose cytomegalovirus status from the catalog of TCR beta chain sequences. The table comes from immuneACCESS by way of TCRdb, which keeps in-frame sequences with V and J called. Part of the clones is missing from these tables; in studies checked, under half for an unresolved V gene and the rest for unknown reasons. From that table come the V and J calls and clone size; the DNA was used to work out D and trimming. The sample table records 55,000 to 70,000 clones; 91% of these occur just once. The ten top clones hold about 3% of the sample. The donors were included in the validation cohort of 130 or so subjects, a group kept apart from the roughly 700-subject first cohort.

This receptor chain uses TRBV28 and TRBJ2-1; 10 junctional bases match TRBD2. The TCR sequence derives from a man aged 18 to 29 in good health and CMV-seronegative. The sequenced material came from PBMCs. The CDR3 reads CASSEAGGDNEQFF. At the DNA level, the sequence is TGTGCCAGCAGTGAAGCGGGAGGGGACAATGAGCAGTTCTTC.